This T cell receptor beta chain comes out of a study of response to subunit inactivated influenza vaccine. Study conclusions and caveats: That few new T cells are recruited by each seasonal influenza vaccination was the authors' suggestion.

TCRdb reprocessed the RT-PCR reads with MiXCR, giving one entry per CDR3 protein. Of more than 450,000 distinct CDR3 sequences listed, approximately 7.7% are singletons. As to this clonotype: Its antigen is not identified.

The CDR3 has 15 residues. Germline V gene sequence: CDR1 DFQATT, CDR2 SNEGSKA (reference sequence). V was shortened by 4 bases and J by 6 bases, with 16 bases between the two germline ends. The chain uses TRBV20-1 and TRBJ1-6; no definite D call. The clonotype was recovered from a man aged 45-69 years who received an inactivated influenza vaccine. The sample here was PBMCs from blood, taken around 2 years after vaccination. Written as DNA, the CDR3 is TGCAGTGCTACCCCCATTTCCCCCCCTAATTCACCCCTCCACTTT. Translating it yields CSATPISPPNSPLHF.